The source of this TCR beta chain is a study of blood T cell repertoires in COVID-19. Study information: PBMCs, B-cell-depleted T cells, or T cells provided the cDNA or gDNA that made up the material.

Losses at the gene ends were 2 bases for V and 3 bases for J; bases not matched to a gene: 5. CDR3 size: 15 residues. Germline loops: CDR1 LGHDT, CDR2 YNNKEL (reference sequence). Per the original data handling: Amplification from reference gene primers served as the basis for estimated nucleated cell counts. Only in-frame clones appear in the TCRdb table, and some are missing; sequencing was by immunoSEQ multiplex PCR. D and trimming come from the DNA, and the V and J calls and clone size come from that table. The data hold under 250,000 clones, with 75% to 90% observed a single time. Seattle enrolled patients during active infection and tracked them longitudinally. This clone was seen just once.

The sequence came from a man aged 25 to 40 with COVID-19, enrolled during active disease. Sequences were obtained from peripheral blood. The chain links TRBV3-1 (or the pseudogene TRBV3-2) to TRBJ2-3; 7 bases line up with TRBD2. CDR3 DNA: TGTGCCAGCAGCCAATTGGCGGGAGAAACAGATACGCAGTATTTT. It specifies CASSQLAGETDTQYF.